The present entry profiles one T cell receptor beta chain with its context. Its antigen remains unidentified. The record has no base qualities; no much larger clone is one base away. This entry is derived from a study of blood T cell repertoires in COVID-19 (dated by TCRdb to about 2020). With respect to the entire study: Collaborator samples came from the United States, Italy and Spain and covered acute and convalescent phases of COVID-19. Where available, HLA class I and class II types were obtained from metadata supplied by the sample provider rather than from assay-based typing. The prospective study material was composed of cDNA or gDNA derived from T cells, B-cell-depleted T cells, or PBMCs. Samples came from the ongoing ImmuneRACE study (first 160 participants) plus 1,254 subjects from 6 global collaborators. Deeply sampled blood TCRbeta repertoires from subjects exposed to, actively infected with, or recovered from COVID-19 were included in the dataset. The repertoires were released in a freely available public database meant as a resource for research on the immune response to SARS-CoV-2. Sample metadata almost always included a de-identified subject ID, COVID-19 status, age in years and sex.

Looking up the germline V gene yields CDR1 KGHSH and CDR2 LQKENI. Clipping removes 3 bases from V and 0 bases from J, with 12 as the unmatched junction base count. From cysteine to phenylalanine, the CDR3 is 19 amino acids long. Kept here is only the CDR3 DNA, which spans 57 bases and is read in frame from base 1. In the prospective study, participants were roughly 18 to 100 years old, resided in about two dozen geographic areas of the United States, and were enrolled through a virtual design. In the prospective study, cohorts were assigned on the basis of participant-reported clinical history obtained from a screening survey and a study questionnaire. In the prospective study, mobile phlebotomists collected whole blood, serum and a nasopharyngeal or oropharyngeal swab from each participant. Over a roughly two-month period, participants in the prospective study had the option of providing additional blood draws and questionnaires. Before DNA extraction, blood samples from the prospective study were shipped at room temperature or frozen.

Study-level results and caveats: The quantity of clinical and demographic metadata differed by source and by participant and was supplied without curation.

TCRbeta CDR3 regions were amplified from genomic DNA by means of the immunoSEQ Assay, a bias-controlled multiplex PCR. As for the authors' bioinformatics: The number of nucleated cells in each sample was estimated by amplification of reference gene primers within the assay. Sequence reads were collapsed and filtered to measure the absolute abundance of every unique TCRbeta CDR3 rearrangement. Productive Simpson clonality was computed per sample as the square root of Simpson's diversity index over productive rearrangements. In its TCRdb copy, this immuneACCESS table keeps in-frame sequences only and misses some clones. Where compared with another copy, unresolved V genes explain less than half of these, and the others have no known cause. V and J calls and clone size are copied from that table; D and trimming were computed from the DNA. The sample table records approximately 180,000 clones; 89% of these occur just once. The top ten constitute roughly 2.4% of the sample.

This receptor was identified in a middle-aged woman with acute COVID-19. The sample was PBMCs or T cells enriched from blood (not recorded which). The chain is encoded by TRBV18 joined to TRBJ2-1; TRBD2 matches 9 bases in the middle. The DNA sequence reads TGTGCCAGCTCACCTAGGCCTAGCGGGATCCGTTCCTCCTACAATGAGCAGTTCTTC. Translated, this gives CASSPRPSGIRSSYNEQFF.